A single sample is the source of the 17 T cell receptor beta chains below, sequenced in a study of T cell responses to AZD1222 COVID-19 vaccine. TCRdb keeps only in-frame clones here, not all; method: immunoSEQ multiplex PCR. The sample holds more than 100,000 clones, roughly 90% seen once. Sequenced here: peripheral blood, sampled on day 0 of AZD1222 vaccination. All receptors come from an adult in good health.

V usage is TRBV6-2 or TRBV6-3 and J usage is TRBJ1-4, with D perhaps matching TRBD1 (5 bases). The CDR3 has 16 residues. The germline gives CDR1 MNHEY, CDR2 SVGEGT. The germline V and J ends were trimmed by 5 bases and 5 bases, with 18 bases remaining between them. The CDR3 coding sequence is TGTGCCAGCAGTCCGATAACAGGCCCTACGAATGAAAAACTGTTTTTT. This translates into CASSPITGPTNEKLFF.

The chain joins TRBV28 to TRBJ1-5; tentatively, D is TRBD1 (5 bases). The V end lost 2 bases, the J end lost 6 bases, and 14 bases lay between the germline ends. The CDR3 has 15 amino acids. Germline V lookup: CDR1 MDHEN, CDR2 SYDVKM. The CDR3 DNA is TGTGCCAGCAGTTTAAAGCGGGGGGAGAGTCAGCCCCAGCATTTT. This encodes CASSLKRGESQPQHF.

The chain has TRBV7-2 and TRBJ1-5; D not resolved. CDR3 length: 16 amino acids. Trimming took off 5 bases at V and 0 bases at J, with 14 bases between the two ends. The V gene's germline CDR1 is SGHTA and CDR2 FQGNSA. The CDR3 DNA sequence: TGTGCCAGCAGCGTAGGGTGGCGGGGTAGCAATCAGCCCCAGCATTTT. Its protein product is CASSVGWRGSNQPQHF.

The chain is built from TRBV5-1 and TRBJ2-3, with TRBD2 matching 8 bases. Germline values: CDR1 SGHRS, CDR2 YFSETQ. Losses at the gene ends were 3 bases for V and 0 bases for J; bases not matched to a gene: 9. CDR3 length equals 17 residues. The CDR3: CASSSGLEALSTDTQYF. DNA of the CDR3: TGCGCCAGCAGCTCGGGACTAGAGGCCCTAAGCACAGATACGCAGTATTTT.

The chain links TRBV6-5 to TRBJ2-1, with no clear D. The CDR3 extends over 16 amino acids. V lost 2 bases and J 3 bases, leaving 14 bases between the germline ends. Looked up from germline, CDR1 is MNHEY and CDR2 is SVGAGI. DNA of the CDR3: TGTGCCAGCAGTTACGGAGACCTTAGGGACTACAATGAGCAGTTCTTC. Residues: CASSYGDLRDYNEQFF.

The gene calls are TRBV11-2 and TRBJ2-2; 12 nucleotides match TRBD2. CDR3 length equals 16 residues. CDR1 is SGHAT, CDR2 FQNNGV, per germline. V lost 5 bases and J lost 3; bases outside the gene matches: 4. CDR3 in DNA: TGTGCCAGCAGCCGCCGACTAGCGGGAGACACCGGGGAGCTGTTTTTT. It encodes CASSRRLAGDTGELFF.

This chain connects TRBV30 to TRBJ2-7, with 10 nucleotides matching TRBD2. CDR3 length equals 13 residues. Germline V lookup: CDR1 GTSNPN, CDR2 SVGIG (reference sequence). J was trimmed by 5 bases and V by 5 bases; bases with no gene match: 6. The CDR3 loop is CAWGLAGVDEQYF. Written as DNA, the CDR3 is TGTGCCTGGGGCCTAGCGGGAGTAGACGAGCAGTACTTC.

In nucleotides, the CDR3 is TGTGCCAGCAGCCAAGAATGGGGGTGGGGTAAAGCCTACGAGCAGTACTTC. Encoded protein: CASSQEWGWGKAYEQYF. The chain couples TRBV4-2 to TRBJ2-7, with D perhaps being TRBD1 or TRBD2 (5 bases each). The germline V gene encodes CDR1 LGHNA and CDR2 YNFKEQ. V lost 0 bases and J lost 2, with 17 bases in between. This CDR3 has 17 amino acids.

The rearrangement uses TRBV5-4 and TRBJ2-7; TRBD2 agrees at 7 bases. Germline lookup yields CDR1 SGHNT and CDR2 YYREEE (reference sequence). Trimming removed 0 bases from V and 2 bases from J; junction bases left unmatched: 5. The CDR3 is 15 residues long. CDR3 region: CASSLGGGGAYEQYF. For the CDR3, the DNA is TGTGCCAGCAGCTTGGGTGGCGGGGGAGCCTACGAGCAGTACTTC.

This clone was seen once. This rearrangement joins TRBV18 to TRBJ1-1; no clear D gene. Germline loops: CDR1 KGHSH, CDR2 LQKENI. V was trimmed by 3 bases and J by 2 bases, leaving 10 bases between them. This CDR3 spans 14 amino acids. The CDR3 bases are TGTGCCAGCTCACCCGGACCGAGAAACACTGAAGCTTTCTTT. This gives the protein CASSPGPRNTEAFF.

The V gene is TRBV10-3, the J gene TRBJ1-2; 8 nucleotides match TRBD1. The germline V gene encodes CDR1 ENHRY and CDR2 SYGVKD. CDR3 length: 12 residues. Germline trimming cut 8 bases from V and 7 bases from J; bases unmatched to any gene: 6. CDR3 DNA: TGTGCCATCCTGACAGGGGACCGTGGCTACACCTTC. This codes for CAILTGDRGYTF.

This chain uses TRBV10-3 with TRBJ2-7; tentatively, D is TRBD1 (5 bases). The V and J ends lost 10 bases and 3 bases respectively, with 10 bases between them. CDR3 length: 11 residues. Germline-derived CDR1 and CDR2 are ENHRY and SYGVKD. The DNA of the CDR3 is TGTGCCACTGAAGGGGTCTACGAGCAGTACTTC. As protein: CATEGVYEQYF.

The gene calls are TRBV7-9 and TRBJ1-1; D is uncertain. V lost 2 bases, J lost 3 bases, and 7 bases lay in between. CDR1 is SEHNR and CDR2 is FQNEAQ in the germline V gene (reference sequence). This CDR3 has 13 residues. CDR3 sequence: CASSLRTDTEAFF. For the CDR3, the DNA is TGTGCCAGCAGCTTAAGGACCGACACTGAAGCTTTCTTT.

The chain uses TRBV19 and TRBJ2-1; 9 bases are a match to TRBD2. J was trimmed by 10 bases and V by 8 bases; bases with no gene match: 15. The CDR3 runs 15 residues. The germline gives CDR1 LNHDA, CDR2 SQIVND (reference sequence). In DNA, the CDR3 is TGTGCCAGTGGGAAATATGGCGGGGGGGCTATAGAGCAGTTCTTC. This sequence encodes CASGKYGGGAIEQFF.

The chain links TRBV24-1 to TRBJ2-7; TRBD1 matches at 7 bases. Germline CDR1 reads KGHDR; CDR2 reads SFDVKD. V trimming: 4 bases; J trimming: 2 bases; junction bases outside the gene matches: 10. The CDR3 has 16 amino acids. The CDR3 sequence is CATSDRGTANTYEQYF. The CDR3, as DNA: TGTGCCACCAGTGACCGAGGGACAGCTAATACCTACGAGCAGTACTTC.

The rearrangement uses TRBV27 and TRBJ1-6, with D unclear. The CDR3 totals 18 residues. In germline, CDR1 is MNHEY, CDR2 SMNVEV (reference sequence). The ends were cut back, 3 bases at V and 0 bases at J, with 15 bases in the middle. The CDR3 is CASSFSQPSSSYNSPLHF. The DNA for the CDR3 is TGTGCCAGCAGTTTTTCACAGCCCTCGAGCTCCTATAATTCACCCCTCCACTTT.

This chain uses TRBV28 with TRBJ2-5, with 7 bases fitting TRBD2. The CDR3 runs to 13 residues. Trimming removed 7 bases from V and 4 bases from J; junction bases left unmatched: 6. The germline gives CDR1 MDHEN, CDR2 SYDVKM. DNA of the CDR3: TGTGCCAGCACTCCTTGGGGGGGAGAGACCCAGTACTTC. This translates into CASTPWGGETQYF.